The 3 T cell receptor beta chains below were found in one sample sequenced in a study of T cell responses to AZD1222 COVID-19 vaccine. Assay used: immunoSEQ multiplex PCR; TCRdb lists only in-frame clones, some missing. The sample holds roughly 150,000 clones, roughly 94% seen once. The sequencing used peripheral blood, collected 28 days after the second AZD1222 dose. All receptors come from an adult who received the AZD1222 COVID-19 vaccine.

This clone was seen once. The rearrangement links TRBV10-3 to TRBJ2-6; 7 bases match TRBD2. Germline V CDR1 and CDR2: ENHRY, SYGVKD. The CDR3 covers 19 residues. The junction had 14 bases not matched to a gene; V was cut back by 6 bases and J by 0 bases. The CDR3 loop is CAIRGSGRVASSGANVLTF. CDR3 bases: TGTGCCATCAGGGGTAGCGGGCGCGTCGCGAGCTCTGGGGCCAACGTCCTGACTTTC.

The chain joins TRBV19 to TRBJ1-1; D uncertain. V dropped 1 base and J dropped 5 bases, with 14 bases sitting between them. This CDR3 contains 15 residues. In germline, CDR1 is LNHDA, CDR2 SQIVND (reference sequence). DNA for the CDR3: TGTGCCAGTAGTATAGGACAACCTAGGAGTACTGAAGCTTTCTTT. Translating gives CASSIGQPRSTEAFF. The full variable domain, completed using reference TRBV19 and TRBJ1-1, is DGGITQSPKYLFRKEGQNVTLSCEQNLNHDAMYWYRQDPGQGLRLIYYSQIVNDFQKGDIAEGYSVSREKKESFPLTVTSAQKNPTAFYLCASSIGQPRSTEAFFGQGTRLTVV.

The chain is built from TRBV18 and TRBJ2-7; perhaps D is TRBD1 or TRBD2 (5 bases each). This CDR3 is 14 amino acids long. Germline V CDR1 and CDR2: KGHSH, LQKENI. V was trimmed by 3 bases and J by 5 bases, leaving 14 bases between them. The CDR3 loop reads CASSPLGRVNEQYF. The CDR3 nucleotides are TGTGCCAGCTCACCCCTGGGACGAGTTAACGAGCAGTACTTC.